These T cell receptor beta chains were read from a single sample in a study of T cell responses to AZD1222 COVID-19 vaccine. Data came from immunoSEQ multiplex PCR; TCRdb stores just in-frame clones and leaves some out. The sample yields approximately 160,000 clones, less than 95% seen once. This sample comprised peripheral blood, obtained on day 0 of AZD1222 vaccination. The receptors were gathered from an adult in good health. The conserved cysteine and the conserved F or W are not part of the CDR3 here. Fields, in order: CDR3 length, J gene, V gene, CDR3 protein.

14,TRBJ1-2,TRBV18,ASSPPRGGDVYGYT
15,TRBJ2-5,TRBV30,AWSGPSKQGNQETQY
12,TRBJ2-1,TRBV19,ASSMGAGVNEQF
13,TRBJ1-2,TRBV6-5,ASSYMTGAGYGYT
11,TRBJ2-5,TRBV24-1,ATSEEGGETQY
12,TRBJ1-4,TRBV7-9,ASSPQAGAEKLF
12,TRBJ2-7,TRBV7-2,ASSLAGAAYEQY
15,TRBJ2-3,TRBV28,ASTPLGRQSSTDTQY
12,TRBJ2-5,TRBV4-1,ASSPLTGGRGQY
11,TRBJ1-2,TRBV7-9,ASSLAAEGGYT
13,TRBJ2-7,TRBV5-8,ASSFILAGVGEQY
13,TRBJ1-5,TRBV10-3,AISESRDSNQPQH
12,TRBJ2-1,TRBV7-3,ASSFSGSYNEQF
14,TRBJ2-2,TRBV7-5,ARSSSKLPGTGELF
13,TRBJ2-1,TRBV7-2,ASGGRKRSYNEQF
10,TRBJ1-2,TRBV3-1/TRBV3-2,ASSQVGAGYT
12,TRBJ1-4,TRBV5-4,ASSLHGPNEKLF
13,TRBJ2-7,TRBV28,ASSPLAKSSYEQY
13,TRBJ2-2,TRBV27,ASSSLAADTGELF
11,TRBJ2-7,TRBV7-9,ASSPRGPSEQY
13,TRBJ2-2,TRBV5-1,ASSLWELNTGELF
15,TRBJ1-3,TRBV28,ASSPPGQGASGNTIY
13,TRBJ1-6,TRBV6-5,ASSKPGVPNSPLH
14,TRBJ2-1,TRBV11-2,ASSLGGASSYNEQF
11,TRBJ2-1,TRBV2,ASSDYAGNEQF
13,TRBJ1-1,TRBV9,ASSPSGQGSTEAF
12,TRBJ2-2,TRBV7-9,ASSLARAVGELF
11,TRBJ1-3,TRBV28,ASSLGMGNTIY
12,TRBJ1-2,TRBV19,ASSIHGQNYGYT
14,TRBJ2-7,TRBV28,ASSLRGGGSSYEQY
11,TRBJ2-7,TRBV28,ASSLFGRYEQY
11,TRBJ2-7,TRBV11-3,ASSLKALYEQY
11,TRBJ1-4,TRBV2,ASYPGSGEKLF
12,TRBJ2-7,TRBV7-8,ASRSDRISYEQY
13,TRBJ1-5,TRBV4-3,ASSQDTGINQPQH
14,TRBJ2-6,TRBV5-1,ASSLERGSGANVLT
11,TRBJ2-3,TRBV19,ASSLAGVGTQY
13,TRBJ2-1,TRBV18,ASSPPQGPYNEQF
13,TRBJ2-2,TRBV6-5,ATVWGRGNTGELF
13,TRBJ2-7,TRBV5-1,ASTSQLAGAGEQY
11,TRBJ2-7,TRBV6-2/TRBV6-3,ASSYSSKHEQY
9,TRBJ2-7,TRBV20-1,SAWGAHEQY
16,TRBJ2-7,TRBV7-6,ASRPGQGRLAGGPEQY
12,TRBJ2-7,TRBV5-4,ASRGPTGDYEQY
15,TRBJ1-4,TRBV5-5,ASSSPHGQGGFGKLF
11,TRBJ2-7,TRBV7-2,ASSLRSGAEQY
12,TRBJ1-2,TRBV30,AWSFTASNYGYT
13,TRBJ2-1,TRBV30,AWSVGASSINEQF